This T cell receptor beta chain was profiled in a study of blood T cell repertoires in COVID-19. Overall study: Samples taken during acute and convalescent COVID-19 were collected in the United States, Italy and Spain. PBMCs, B-cell-depleted T cells, or T cells provided the cDNA or gDNA that made up the material.

Authors' processing steps: Researchers report that nucleated cell counts were estimated from reference gene primer amplification. Sequencing used immunoSEQ multiplex PCR; TCRdb keeps in-frame clones, though not all of them. That table furnishes V, J and clone size, whereas the DNA furnished D and trimming. The sample yields 200,000 to 250,000 clones, 92% seen once. V lost 0 bases, J lost 2 bases, and 10 bases lay in between. Germline-derived CDR1 and CDR2 are MNHEY and SVGAGI. The CDR3 contains 15 residues. V gene TRBV6-5 combines with J gene TRBJ1-1; possible D gene TRBD1, 5 bases. The receptor was derived from a man aged 25 to 40 with acute or convalescent COVID-19. Sequencing was carried out using peripheral blood. The CDR3 DNA reads as TGTGCCAGCAGTTACTCGATAAGGGGCAACACTGAAGCTTTCTTT. Protein sequence: CASSYSIRGNTEAFF.